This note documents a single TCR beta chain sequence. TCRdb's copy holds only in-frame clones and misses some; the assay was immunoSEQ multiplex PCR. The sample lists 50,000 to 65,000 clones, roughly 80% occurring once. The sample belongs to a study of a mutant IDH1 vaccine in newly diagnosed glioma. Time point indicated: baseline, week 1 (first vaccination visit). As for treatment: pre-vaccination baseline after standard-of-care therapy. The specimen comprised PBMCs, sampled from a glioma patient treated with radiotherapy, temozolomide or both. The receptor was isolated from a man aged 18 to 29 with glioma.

The CDR3 is CASSEAGAWQPQHF. DNA of the CDR3: TGTGCCAGCAGTGAGGCAGGTGCGTGGCAGCCCCAGCATTTT. V usage is TRBV25-1 and J usage is TRBJ1-5; D uncertain. V was cut by 3 bases and J by 7 bases, with 13 bases left in between. Germline CDR1 reads MGHDK; CDR2 reads SYGVNS. This CDR3 has 14 amino acids. The complete variable domain, with remaining parts taken from reference TRBV25-1 and TRBJ1-5, reads EADIYQTPRYLVIGTGKKITLECSQTMGHDKMYWYQQDPGMELHLIHYSYGVNSTEKGDLSSESTVSRIRTEHFPLTLESARPSHTSQYLCASSEAGAWQPQHFGDGTRLSIL.